This TCR beta chain was obtained from a study of blood T cell repertoires in COVID-19. In the source study's methods: Amplification from reference gene primers served as the basis for estimated nucleated cell counts. TCRdb keeps only in-frame clones here, not all; method: immunoSEQ multiplex PCR. Clone size and the V and J calls come from that table; the DNA yielded D and trimming. The data contain roughly 34,000 clones, 88% of them seen just once; the ten biggest clones take up 11% to 15%. The CDR3 runs to 19 residues. J gave up 1 base and V 1 base, and 15 bases lay outside the gene matches. Germline loops: CDR1 SGHTA, CDR2 FQGNSA.

Sequences were obtained from peripheral blood. The rearrangement joins TRBV7-2 to TRBJ2-7; TRBD2 matches at 8 bases. The sequence derives from a man in his 60s with active COVID-19. Here the CDR3 DNA reads TGTGCCAGCAGCTTAGTGCCAGCGGGAGTAACCCTCGGGTCCTACGAGCAGTACTTC. Amino acids: CASSLVPAGVTLGSYEQYF.